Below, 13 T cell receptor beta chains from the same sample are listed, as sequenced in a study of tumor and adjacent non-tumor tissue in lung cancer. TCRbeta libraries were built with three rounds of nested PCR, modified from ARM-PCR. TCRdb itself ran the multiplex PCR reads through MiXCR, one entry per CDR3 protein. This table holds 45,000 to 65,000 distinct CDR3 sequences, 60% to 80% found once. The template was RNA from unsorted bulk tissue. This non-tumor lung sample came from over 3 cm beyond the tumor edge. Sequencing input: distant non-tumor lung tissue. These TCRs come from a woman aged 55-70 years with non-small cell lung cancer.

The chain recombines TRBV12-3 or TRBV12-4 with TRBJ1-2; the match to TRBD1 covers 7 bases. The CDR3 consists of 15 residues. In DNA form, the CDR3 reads TGTCCGAGCAGGTCCGGGACAGCAACTAACTATGGCTACACCTTC. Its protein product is CPSRSGTATNYGYTF.

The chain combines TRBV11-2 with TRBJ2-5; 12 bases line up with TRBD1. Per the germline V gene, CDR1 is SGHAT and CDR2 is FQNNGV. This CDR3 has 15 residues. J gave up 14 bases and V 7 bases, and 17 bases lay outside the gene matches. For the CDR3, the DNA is TGTGCCAGCAACTCGACAGGGACAGGGGGCGGGACTCAATACTTC. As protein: CASNSTGTGGGTQYF.

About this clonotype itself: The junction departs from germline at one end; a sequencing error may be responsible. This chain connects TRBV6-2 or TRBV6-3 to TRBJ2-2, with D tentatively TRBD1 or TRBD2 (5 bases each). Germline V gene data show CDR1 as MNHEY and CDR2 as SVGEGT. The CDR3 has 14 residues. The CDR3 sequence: CDSSYGGDTGELFF. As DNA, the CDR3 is TGTGACAGCAGTTATGGGGGTGACACCGGGGAGCTGTTTTTT.

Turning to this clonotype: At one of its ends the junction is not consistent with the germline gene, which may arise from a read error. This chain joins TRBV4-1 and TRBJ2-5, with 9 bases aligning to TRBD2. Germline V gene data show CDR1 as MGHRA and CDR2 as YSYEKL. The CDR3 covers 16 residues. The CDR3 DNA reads TGCGCCAACAGCCAAGATGGACAAGCGGGGGGAGAGACCCAGTACTTC. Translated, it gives CANSQDGQAGGETQYF.

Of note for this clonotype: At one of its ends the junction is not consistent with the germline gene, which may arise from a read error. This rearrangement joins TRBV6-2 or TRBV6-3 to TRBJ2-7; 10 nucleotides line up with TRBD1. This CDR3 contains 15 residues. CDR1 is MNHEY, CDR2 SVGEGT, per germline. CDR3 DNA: TGTGTCAGCAGTTACTCGGGACAGGGGCTCTACGAGCAATACTTC. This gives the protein CVSSYSGQGLYEQYF.

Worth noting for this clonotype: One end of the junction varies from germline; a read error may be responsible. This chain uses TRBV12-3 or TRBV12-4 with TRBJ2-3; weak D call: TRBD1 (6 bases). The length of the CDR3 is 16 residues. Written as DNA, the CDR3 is TGTGCCAGCAGTTCAACCGGGACAAGGGCGACGGATACGCAATATTTT. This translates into CASSSTGTRATDTQYF.

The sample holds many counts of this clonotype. As DNA, the CDR3 is TGCAGTGCTAGAGAGAACAGGGGGAACACTGAAGCTTTCTTT. It specifies CSARENRGNTEAFF. The chain combines TRBV20-1 with TRBJ1-1, with 7 bases lining up with TRBD1. The V gene end was trimmed by 0 bases and the J gene end by 1 base; junction bases not matched to a gene: 2. The CDR3 spans 14 residues. Germline V gives CDR1 DFQATT, CDR2 SNEGSKA (reference sequence).

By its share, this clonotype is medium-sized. CDR3 sequence reads: CASSLDLTGNQPQHF. CDR3 bases: TGTGCCAGCAGCTTAGATTTGACAGGCAATCAGCCCCAGCATTTT. The chain carries TRBV11-2 and TRBJ1-5; a possible D gene is TRBD1 (5 bases). This CDR3 is built from 15 residues. Trimming removed 0 bases from V and 2 bases from J, with 8 bases in between. The V gene's germline CDR1 is SGHAT and CDR2 FQNNGV.

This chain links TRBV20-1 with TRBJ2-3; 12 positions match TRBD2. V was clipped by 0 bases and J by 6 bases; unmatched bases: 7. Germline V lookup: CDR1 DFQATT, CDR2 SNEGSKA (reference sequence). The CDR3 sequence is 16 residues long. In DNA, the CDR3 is TGCAGTGCTAGAGATACGGCTAGCGGGAGGGTGGATACGCAGTATTTT. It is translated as CSARDTASGRVDTQYF.

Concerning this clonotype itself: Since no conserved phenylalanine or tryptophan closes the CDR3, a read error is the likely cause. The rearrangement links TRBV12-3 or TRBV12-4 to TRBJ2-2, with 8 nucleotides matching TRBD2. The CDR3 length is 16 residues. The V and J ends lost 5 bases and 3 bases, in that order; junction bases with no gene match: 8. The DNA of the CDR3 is TGTGCCAGCAGTATTTCGGGGGGGAGAGACACCGGGGAGCTGTTTTCT. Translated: CASSISGGRDTGELFS.

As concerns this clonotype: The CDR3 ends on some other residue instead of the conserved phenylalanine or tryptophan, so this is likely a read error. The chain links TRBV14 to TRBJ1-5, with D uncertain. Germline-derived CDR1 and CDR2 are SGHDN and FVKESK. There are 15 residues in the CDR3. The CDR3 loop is CACSQDWSTNQPQHS. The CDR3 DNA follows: TGTGCCTGCAGTCAAGACTGGAGCACTAATCAGCCCCAGCATTCT.

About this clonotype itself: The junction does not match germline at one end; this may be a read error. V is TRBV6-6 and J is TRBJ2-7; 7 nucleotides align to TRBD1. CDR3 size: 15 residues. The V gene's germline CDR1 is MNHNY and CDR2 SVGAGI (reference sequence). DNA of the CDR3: TGTGCCAGCAGTCGCGAGACAGGGAGAGACTACGAGCGGTACTTC. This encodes CASSRETGRDYERYF.

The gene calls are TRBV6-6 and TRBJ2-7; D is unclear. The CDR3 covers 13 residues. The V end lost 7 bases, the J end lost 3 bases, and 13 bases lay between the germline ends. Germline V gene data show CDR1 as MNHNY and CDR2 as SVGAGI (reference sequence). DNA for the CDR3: TGTGCCAGCAATGGCAAGATGGGCTACGAGCAGTACTTC. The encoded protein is CASNGKMGYEQYF.